This T cell receptor (beta chain) is drawn from a study of T-cell reconstitution after alpha-beta-depleted transplantation in children. Germline V gene sequence: CDR1 MNHNS, CDR2 SASEGT. The CDR3 extends over 14 amino acids. Trimming shortened V by 6 bases and J by 5 bases, and 16 bases separated the two germline ends. This sample's TCRbeta library carried unique molecular identifier barcodes. MiXCR, run by TCRdb on the PCR reads, gives a single entry per CDR3 protein. The sample includes 200,000 to 300,000 distinct CDR3 sequences, about 12% of them seen just once. This clonotype was seen ten or more times.

The receptor comes from a human donor who donated a stem cell graft to a child with acute lymphoblastic leukemia. The J gene is TRBJ2-5, the V gene TRBV6-1; possible D gene TRBD2, 7 bases. This specimen consisted of PBMCs from the stem cell graft donor, obtained from the stem cell graft. CDR3 protein: CASSLRGASETQYF. CDR3 sequence (DNA): TGTGCCAGCAGCCTCCGGGGGGCGTCGGAGACCCAGTACTTC.